The 26 T cell receptor beta chains reported below all come from one sample, sequenced in a study of T cell responses to AZD1222 COVID-19 vaccine. Here immunoSEQ multiplex PCR was the method, and the copy in TCRdb shows in-frame clones only, minus some. The sample shows about 170,000 clones, just under 95% of them seen only once. The starting material was peripheral blood, obtained on day 0 of AZD1222 vaccination. These receptors all stem from an adult in good health.

The chain couples TRBV4-2 to TRBJ1-1; no clear D gene. There are 12 residues in the CDR3. Per the germline V gene, CDR1 is LGHNA and CDR2 is YNFKEQ. V lost 8 bases to trimming and J lost 4 bases, with 11 bases between them. This chain's CDR3 is CASGLGGTEAFF. The CDR3 coding sequence is TGTGCCAGCGGACTGGGCGGCACTGAAGCTTTCTTT.

The J gene is TRBJ2-7, the V gene TRBV5-1, with TRBD2 identical over 8 bases. From germline, CDR1 is SGHRS and CDR2 YFSETQ. CDR3 length equals 15 residues. The V segment lost 0 bases and the J segment 1 base; nucleotides outside the gene matches: 3. CDR3 DNA: TGCGCCAGCAGCTTGGGCGGACTAGCTTCCTACGAGCAGTACTTC. This encodes CASSLGGLASYEQYF.

The chain employs TRBV9 and TRBJ1-5, with D perhaps TRBD1 (5 bases). The CDR3 is made up of 12 amino acids. Trimming shortened V by 2 bases and J by 7 bases, and 7 bases separated the two germline ends. Germline V gene data show CDR1 as SGDLS and CDR2 as YYNGEE. CDR3 nucleotide sequence: TGTGCCAGCAGCGTCGACAGCCAGCCCCAGCATTTT. This codes for CASSVDSQPQHF.

The chain employs TRBV7-8 and TRBJ1-3; D might be TRBD1 (6 bases). The V and J ends lost 5 bases and 4 bases respectively, with 15 bases between them. This CDR3 has 15 amino acids. CDR1 is SGHVS, CDR2 FQNEAQ, per germline. The CDR3 nucleotides read TGTGCCAGCAGCCTGGGGGCCAGGGGAGGAAACACCATATATTTT. Protein sequence: CASSLGARGGNTIYF.

The rearrangement uses TRBV10-3 and TRBJ2-2; 8 bases are a match to TRBD1. This CDR3 contains 14 residues. CDR1 ENHRY and CDR2 SYGVKD come from the germline V gene. The V segment lost 8 bases and the J segment 5 bases; nucleotides outside the gene matches: 7. This chain's CDR3 is CAILGQGRTGELFF. CDR3 nucleotides: TGTGCCATCTTAGGACAGGGAAGAACCGGGGAGCTGTTTTTT.

This chain joins TRBV6-5 and TRBJ1-4, with D uncertain. Germline V gene data show CDR1 as MNHEY and CDR2 as SVGAGI. This CDR3 has 13 amino acids. Trimming removed 7 bases from V and 8 bases from J, with 14 bases in between. The CDR3 DNA reads TGTGCCAGCATGGGAGGCACTGGGGAAAAACTGTTTTTT. Translated: CASMGGTGEKLFF.

The V and J genes are TRBV7-9 and TRBJ1-2; D unresolved. The CDR3 length is 12 residues. V dropped 8 bases and J dropped 4 bases, with 11 bases sitting between them. CDR1 and CDR2 (germline): SEHNR, FQNEAQ (reference sequence). CDR3 DNA: TGTGCCAGCGGGCCGGCGGGCTATGGCTACACCTTC. This sequence encodes CASGPAGYGYTF. Using reference TRBV7-9 and TRBJ1-2 for the parts outside the CDR3, the full variable domain is DTGVSQNPRHKITKRGQNVTFRCDPISEHNRLYWYRQTLGQGPEFLTYFQNEAQLEKSRLLSDRFSAERPKGSFSTLEIQRTEQGDSAMYLCASGPAGYGYTFGSGTRLTVV.

The rearrangement links TRBV11-2 to TRBJ1-2; D is unresolved. The CDR3 spans 14 residues. V lost 5 bases and J 8 bases, leaving 18 bases between the germline ends. The V gene's germline CDR1 is SGHAT and CDR2 FQNNGV. CDR3 protein: CASSTWTGDGGYTF. DNA of the CDR3: TGTGCCAGCAGCACCTGGACCGGGGATGGCGGCTACACCTTC.

The chain is built from TRBV18 and TRBJ2-7, with D possibly being TRBD1 (5 bases). The CDR3 spans 13 residues. Germline V lookup: CDR1 KGHSH, CDR2 LQKENI. V lost 1 base and J 4 bases, leaving 8 bases between the germline ends. CDR3 protein: CASSPLDNYEQYF. The CDR3 DNA is TGTGCCAGCTCACCACTGGACAATTACGAGCAGTACTTC.

The rearrangement joins TRBV9 to TRBJ1-1; 9 positions agree with TRBD1. The germline V gene encodes CDR1 SGDLS and CDR2 YYNGEE. The CDR3 sequence is 16 residues long. Unmatched junction bases numbered 9, after V lost 0 bases and J lost 6 bases. The CDR3 DNA sequence: TGTGCCAGCAGCGTAGCCCCGACAGGGGGGAAGGCTGAAGCTTTCTTT. It translates to CASSVAPTGGKAEAFF.

In this sample, this clone turned up a few times. The CDR3, as DNA: TGTGCCAGCAGCCAAGAAAACTTCAAGGCTAGCGGGAGTTCCTACGAGCAGTACTTC. Protein product: CASSQENFKASGSSYEQYF. This sequence joins TRBV4-2 and TRBJ2-7; 10 nucleotides agree with TRBD2. This CDR3 is 19 amino acids long. The V segment lost 0 bases and the J segment 1 base; nucleotides outside the gene matches: 12. Germline V gene data show CDR1 as LGHNA and CDR2 as YNFKEQ.

J is TRBJ1-2 and V is TRBV4-2, with 11 bases lining up with TRBD1. V gave up 4 bases and J gave up 8 bases; unmatched junction bases: 9. The CDR3 runs to 15 residues. In germline, CDR1 is LGHNA, CDR2 YNFKEQ. The CDR3 is CASSLSGTGGSGYTF. The CDR3 DNA is TGTGCCAGCAGCCTCTCAGGGACAGGGGGTAGCGGCTACACCTTC.

V is TRBV7-2 and J is TRBJ2-7; no firm D call. The CDR3 totals 13 residues. Trimming left V 4 bases short and J 2 bases short, with 9 bases between. In germline, CDR1 is SGHTA, CDR2 FQGNSA. CDR3 DNA sequence: TGTGCCAGCAGCTCCTCCCGTACCTACGAGCAGTACTTC. As protein: CASSSSRTYEQYF. The entire variable domain, with the rest obtained from reference TRBV7-2 and TRBJ2-7, is as follows: GAGVSQSPSNKVTEKGKDVELRCDPISGHTALYWYRQSLGQGLEFLIYFQGNSAPDKSGLPSDRFSAERTGGSVSTLTIQRTQQEDSAVYLCASSSSRTYEQYFGPGTRLTVT.

The chain links TRBV5-1 to TRBJ1-1; possible D gene TRBD1, 5 bases. Looked up from germline, CDR1 is SGHRS and CDR2 is YFSETQ. This CDR3 region has 18 residues. Trimming took off 3 bases at V and 4 bases at J, with 25 bases between the two ends. The CDR3 loop is CASSSRLGEGKGPTEAFF. CDR3 bases: TGCGCCAGCAGCTCGCGCCTGGGGGAGGGCAAGGGCCCCACTGAAGCTTTCTTT.

The sample holds one count of this clone. V gene TRBV4-1 combines with J gene TRBJ2-3; D uncertain. The CDR3 extends over 14 amino acids. Per the germline V gene, CDR1 is MGHRA and CDR2 is YSYEKL. Trimming left V 0 bases short and J 2 bases short, with 6 bases between. CDR3 loop: CASSQDGNTDTQYF. CDR3 sequence (DNA): TGCGCCAGCAGCCAAGATGGGAACACAGATACGCAGTATTTT.

The chain is built from TRBV10-3 and TRBJ1-4; 8 positions match TRBD1. V shed 4 bases, J shed 7 bases, and the junction held 2 bases outside the gene matches. The CDR3 sequence is 13 residues long. In germline, CDR1 is ENHRY, CDR2 SYGVKD. CDR3 residues: CAISGTGFEKLFF. The CDR3 DNA sequence: TGTGCCATCAGTGGGACAGGGTTTGAAAAACTGTTTTTT.

The CDR3 region has the DNA TGCGCCAGCAGCTTGGTGCAGGGGAGCTCTGGAAACACCATATATTTT. Translation gives CASSLVQGSSGNTIYF. The J gene is TRBJ1-3, the V gene TRBV5-1; a possible D gene is TRBD1 (6 bases). V was pared by 0 bases and J by 0 bases, with 10 bases between. Germline V CDR1 and CDR2: SGHRS, YFSETQ. The CDR3 loop spans 16 amino acids.

The chain links TRBV5-1 to TRBJ1-2; 7 bases align to TRBD1. The trim removed 4 bases at V and 8 bases at J, leaving 14 bases unmatched. This CDR3 contains 15 residues. From germline, CDR1 is SGHRS and CDR2 YFSETQ. The CDR3 spells CASSQDPTTGVGYTF. The DNA for the CDR3 is TGCGCCAGCAGCCAAGACCCTACCACAGGGGTGGGCTACACCTTC. The full variable domain, rest sourced from reference TRBV5-1 and TRBJ1-2, is KAGVTQTPRYLIKTRGQQVTLSCSPISGHRSVSWYQQTPGQGLQFLFEYFSETQRNKGNFPGRFSGRQFSNSRSEMNVSTLELGDSALYLCASSQDPTTGVGYTFGSGTRLTVV.

The CDR3 DNA reads TGTGCCAGCAGCAAAGCGGGGGCCACCGGGGAGCTGTTTTTT. This codes for CASSKAGATGELFF. The chain carries TRBV21-1 and TRBJ2-2; TRBD1, as called in the table, went unchecked against the DNA. TRBV21-1 is labeled a pseudogene. The CDR3 sequence is 14 residues long.

V usage is TRBV3-1 (or the pseudogene TRBV3-2) and J usage is TRBJ1-3; D is undetermined. Germline V gives CDR1 LGHDT, CDR2 YNNKEL (reference sequence). The ends were cut back, 1 base at V and 1 base at J, with 5 bases in the middle. There are 14 residues in the CDR3. CDR3 sequence reads: CASSQVGSGNTIYF. The CDR3 DNA reads TGTGCCAGCAGCCAAGTGGGTTCTGGAAACACCATATATTTT.

The chain has TRBV27 and TRBJ1-2; maybe TRBD1 (6 bases). The ends were cut back, 3 bases at V and 4 bases at J, with 18 bases in the middle. Germline V gene data show CDR1 as MNHEY and CDR2 as SMNVEV (reference sequence). This CDR3 contains 16 residues. This chain's CDR3 is CASSFQWGGGGYGYTF. For the CDR3, the DNA is TGTGCCAGCAGTTTTCAGTGGGGGGGCGGCGGCTATGGCTACACCTTC.

The chain carries TRBV18 and TRBJ1-4; 7 bases map to TRBD1. The CDR3 loop spans 16 amino acids. Germline CDR1 and CDR2: KGHSH and LQKENI. After removal of 1 base from V and 5 bases from J, the junction contained 7 bases not matched to a gene. The CDR3 reads CASSPLQGGTNEKLFF. CDR3 DNA sequence: TGTGCCAGCTCACCACTCCAGGGGGGAACCAATGAAAAACTGTTTTTT.

The chain joins TRBV7-2 to TRBJ2-1; 10 bases agree with TRBD2. Looked up from germline, CDR1 is SGHTA and CDR2 is FQGNSA. The CDR3 is 15 residues long. V lost 5 bases and J lost 4; bases outside the gene matches: 5. As DNA, the CDR3 is TGTGCCAGCAGCCCGACTAGCGGGCATTACAATGAGCAGTTCTTC. This codes for CASSPTSGHYNEQFF.

This chain uses TRBV27 with TRBJ2-3; 11 nucleotides line up with TRBD2. The V gene end was trimmed by 5 bases and the J gene end by 6 bases; junction bases not matched to a gene: 10. The length of the CDR3 is 16 residues. CDR1 is MNHEY, CDR2 SMNVEV, per germline (reference sequence). The CDR3 sequence is CASSRLAGSPLDTQYF. DNA of the CDR3: TGTGCCAGCAGTAGACTAGCGGGGTCCCCGTTGGATACGCAGTATTTT.

The chain carries TRBV30 and TRBJ1-3; no reliable D call. The CDR3 covers 14 residues. The germline gives CDR1 GTSNPN, CDR2 SVGIG (reference sequence). The V end lost 3 bases, the J end lost 2 bases, and 11 bases lay between the germline ends. CDR3 protein: CAWREMGTGNTIYF. CDR3 nucleotides: TGTGCCTGGAGGGAAATGGGAACTGGAAACACCATATATTTT.

The chain links TRBV18 to TRBJ1-2; D uncertain. Trimming removed 2 bases from V and 2 bases from J, with 9 bases in between. The CDR3 covers 14 residues. Germline assignment: CDR1 KGHSH and CDR2 LQKENI. The CDR3 here is CASSPSQRNYGYTF. Written as DNA, the CDR3 is TGTGCCAGCTCACCATCACAACGGAACTATGGCTACACCTTC.